The clone carrying this TCR beta chain was observed at least ten times. The data are from a study of T cells in Graves' hyperthyroidism and ophthalmopathy. Germline V gene lookup returns CDR1 SGHVS and CDR2 FQNEAQ. Trimming stripped 2 bases from V and 1 base from J, with 8 bases between. The CDR3 is 14 amino acids. Regions amplified from RNA transcripts were the TCR beta CDR3 regions. Initially, a first-round RT-PCR of the TCR CDR3 employed the HTBI primer set. TCRdb independently ran MiXCR on the multiplex PCR reads; one entry per CDR3 protein. The sample gives about 400,000 distinct CDR3 sequences, about 14% of which show up once; 28% is in the top ten.

The sequencing input was blood. The clonotype originates from a man aged 50 to 60 with Graves' ophthalmopathy. The V gene is TRBV7-8, the J gene TRBJ1-1; the D gene is possibly TRBD1 (6 bases). The CDR3 DNA reads TGTGCCAGCAGCTTAACCAGGGGGAACACTGAAGCTTTCTTT. Amino acids: CASSLTRGNTEAFF.